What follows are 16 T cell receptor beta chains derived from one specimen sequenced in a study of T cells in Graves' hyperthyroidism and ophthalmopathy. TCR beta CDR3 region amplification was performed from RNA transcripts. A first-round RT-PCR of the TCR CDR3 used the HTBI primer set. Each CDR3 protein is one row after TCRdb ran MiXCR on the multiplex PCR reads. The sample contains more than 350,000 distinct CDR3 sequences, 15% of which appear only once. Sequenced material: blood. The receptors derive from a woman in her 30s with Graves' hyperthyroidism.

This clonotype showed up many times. The CDR3 is CASRQRQERGYTF. CDR3 nucleotides: TGCGCCAGCAGACAACGACAGGAGAGGGGCTACACCTTC. This chain joins TRBV5-1 and TRBJ1-2; D perhaps matches TRBD1 (6 bases). V was shortened by 5 bases and J by 8 bases, with 16 bases between the two germline ends. Germline CDR1 reads SGHRS; CDR2 reads YFSETQ. The CDR3 is 13 residues long.

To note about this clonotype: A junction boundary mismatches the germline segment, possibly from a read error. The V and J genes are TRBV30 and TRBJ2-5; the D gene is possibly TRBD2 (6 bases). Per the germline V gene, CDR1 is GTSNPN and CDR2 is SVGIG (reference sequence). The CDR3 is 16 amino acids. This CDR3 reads CAWSYTAGVPQEIQYF. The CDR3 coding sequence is TGTGCCTGGAGTTATACAGCGGGCGTCCCTCAAGAGATCCAGTACTTC.

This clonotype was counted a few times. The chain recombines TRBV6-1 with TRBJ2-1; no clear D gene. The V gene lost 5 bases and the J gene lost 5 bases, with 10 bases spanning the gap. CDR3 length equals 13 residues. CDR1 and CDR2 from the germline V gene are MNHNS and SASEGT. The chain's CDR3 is CASSLNVDNEQFF. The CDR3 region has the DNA TGTGCCAGCAGTCTTAACGTGGACAATGAGCAGTTCTTC.

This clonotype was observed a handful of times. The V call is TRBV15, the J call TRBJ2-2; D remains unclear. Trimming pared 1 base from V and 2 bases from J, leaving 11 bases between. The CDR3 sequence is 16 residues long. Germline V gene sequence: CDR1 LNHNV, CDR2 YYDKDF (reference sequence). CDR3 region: CATSRGLKGNTGELFF. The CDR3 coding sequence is TGTGCCACCAGCAGAGGACTGAAAGGAAACACCGGGGAGCTGTTTTTT.

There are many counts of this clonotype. The CDR3 DNA reads as TGTGCCAGCAGTGAATGGAAGGATACGCAGTATTTT. This sequence encodes CASSEWKDTQYF. The chain links TRBV6-1 to TRBJ2-3; D gene unclear. V lost 2 bases to trimming and J lost 6 bases, with 6 bases between them. Germline lookup yields CDR1 MNHNS and CDR2 SASEGT. This CDR3 is built from 12 residues.

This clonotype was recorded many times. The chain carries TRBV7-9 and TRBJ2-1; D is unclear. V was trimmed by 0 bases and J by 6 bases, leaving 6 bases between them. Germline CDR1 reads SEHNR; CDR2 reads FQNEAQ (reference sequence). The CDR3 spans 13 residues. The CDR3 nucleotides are TGTGCCAGCAGCTTAGCTGTAGGCAATGAGCAGTTCTTC. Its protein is CASSLAVGNEQFF.

The CDR3, as DNA: TGTGCCAGCAGCCCCCGCCGACTAGCGGGAGGAGATACGCAGTATTTT. This encodes CASSPRRLAGGDTQYF. The chain links TRBV7-2 to TRBJ2-3, with TRBD2 matching 13 bases. The CDR3 consists of 16 residues. With 5 bases clipped from V and 5 bases from J, the junction kept 7 bases outside the gene matches. Germline V gene data show CDR1 as SGHTA and CDR2 as FQGNSA.

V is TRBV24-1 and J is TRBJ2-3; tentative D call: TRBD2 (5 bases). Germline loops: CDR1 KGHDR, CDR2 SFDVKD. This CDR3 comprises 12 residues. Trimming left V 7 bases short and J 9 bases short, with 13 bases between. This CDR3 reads CATRGWSGTQYF. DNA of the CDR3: TGTGCCACCAGGGGATGGAGCGGCACGCAGTATTTT.

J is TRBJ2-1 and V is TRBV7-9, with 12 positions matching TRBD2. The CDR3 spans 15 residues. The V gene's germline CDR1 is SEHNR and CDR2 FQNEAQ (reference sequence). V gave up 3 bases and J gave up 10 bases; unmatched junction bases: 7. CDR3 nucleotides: TGTGCCAGCAGCTTGACTAGCGGGAGTTACCACGAGCAGTTCTTC. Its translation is CASSLTSGSYHEQFF.

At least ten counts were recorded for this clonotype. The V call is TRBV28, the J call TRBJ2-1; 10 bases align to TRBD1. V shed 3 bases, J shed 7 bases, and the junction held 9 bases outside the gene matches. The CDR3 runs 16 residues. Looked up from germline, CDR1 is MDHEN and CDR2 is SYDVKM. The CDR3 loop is CASSFSGTGVINEQFF. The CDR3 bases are TGTGCCAGCAGTTTTAGCGGGACAGGGGTAATAAATGAGCAGTTCTTC.

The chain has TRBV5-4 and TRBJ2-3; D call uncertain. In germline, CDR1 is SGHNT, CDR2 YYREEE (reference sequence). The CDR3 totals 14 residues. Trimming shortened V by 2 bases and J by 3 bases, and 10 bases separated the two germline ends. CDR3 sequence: CASSFQRITDTQYF. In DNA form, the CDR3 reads TGTGCCAGCAGCTTTCAAAGAATTACAGATACGCAGTATTTT. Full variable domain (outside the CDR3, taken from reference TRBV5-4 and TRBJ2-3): ETGVTQSPTHLIKTRGQQVTLRCSSQSGHNTVSWYQQALGQGPQFIFQYYREEENGRGNFPPRFSGLQFPNYSSELNVNALELDDSALYLCASSFQRITDTQYFGPGTRLTVL.

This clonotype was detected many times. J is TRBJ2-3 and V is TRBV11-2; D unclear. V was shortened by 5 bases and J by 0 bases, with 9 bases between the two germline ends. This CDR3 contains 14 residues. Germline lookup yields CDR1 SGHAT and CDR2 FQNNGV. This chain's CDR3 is CASSLRPSTDTQYF. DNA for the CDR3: TGTGCCAGCAGCCTGCGACCTAGCACAGATACGCAGTATTTT.

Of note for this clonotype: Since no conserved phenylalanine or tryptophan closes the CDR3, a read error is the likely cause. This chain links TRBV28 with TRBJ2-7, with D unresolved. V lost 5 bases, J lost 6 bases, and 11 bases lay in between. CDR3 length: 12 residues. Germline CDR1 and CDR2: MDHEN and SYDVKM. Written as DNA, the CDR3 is TGTGCCAGCAGTCTTCGGGTCGGCGAGCAGTACCTC. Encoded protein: CASSLRVGEQYL.

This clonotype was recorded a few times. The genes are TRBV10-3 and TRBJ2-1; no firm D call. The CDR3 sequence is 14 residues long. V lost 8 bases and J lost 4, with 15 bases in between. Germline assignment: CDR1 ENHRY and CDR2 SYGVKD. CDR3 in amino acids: CAIQEAAEYNEQFF. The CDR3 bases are TGTGCCATCCAAGAGGCAGCAGAGTACAATGAGCAGTTCTTC.

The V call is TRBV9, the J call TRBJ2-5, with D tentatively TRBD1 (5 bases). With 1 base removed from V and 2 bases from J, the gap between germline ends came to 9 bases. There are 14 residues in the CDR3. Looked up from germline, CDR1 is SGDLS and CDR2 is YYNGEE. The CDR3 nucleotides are TGTGCCAGCAGCGTACTGGGGCAGCAAGAGACCCAGTACTTC. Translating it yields CASSVLGQQETQYF.

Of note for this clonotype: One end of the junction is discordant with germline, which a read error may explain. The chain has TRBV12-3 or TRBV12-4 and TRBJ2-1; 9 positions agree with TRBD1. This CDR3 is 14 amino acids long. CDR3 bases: TGTGCCAGCAGATTAGGGACAGGGCTTGGTGAGCAGTTCTTC. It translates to CASRLGTGLGEQFF.